This TCR beta chain was documented in a study of CD8+CD57+ T cells in acquired aplastic anemia. Notes on the study in general: Patients and controls were not found to differ significantly in CD8+ Simpson's diversity.

CDR3 length: 12 residues. Germline-derived CDR1 and CDR2 are SGHDN and FVKESK. The study profiled TCR beta VDJ and CDR3 using genomic DNA as template. Via MiXCR, TCRdb re-called the reads, giving one row per CDR3 protein. Seen here are about 160,000 distinct CDR3 sequences, roughly 43% observed once, and the top ten hold about 2.8%. Patients chosen for sequencing had CD8+CD57+ cells that had expanded, as shown by flow cytometry. There were no patients without severe acquired aplastic anemia. Patients had undergone no therapy by the time their blood was sampled. In the case of this clonotype: The antigen is not known. A much bigger clone sits one base away, suggesting this may be a read error.

The clonotype was recovered from a human donor with aplastic anemia. The V gene is TRBV14, the J gene TRBJ1-2, with unresolved D. Sequencing input: sorted CD4+, CD8+, or CD8+CD57+ T cells (not recorded which) from PBMCs. The CDR3 bases are TGTGCCAGCGGCCAAATGCAGGATGGCTACACCTTC. Amino acid sequence: CASGQMQDGYTF. The full variable domain, rest sourced from reference TRBV14 and TRBJ1-2, is EAGVTQFPSHSVIEKGQTVTLRCDPISGHDNLYWYRRVMGKEIKFLLHFVKESKQDESGMPNNRFLAERTGGTYSTLKVQPAELEDSGVYFCASGQMQDGYTFGSGTRLTVV.